The entry below gives a single T cell receptor beta chain sequence along with its context. What it recognizes is unknown. V was shortened by 6 bases and J by 7 bases, with 13 bases between the two germline ends. There are 13 residues in the CDR3. Germline V gene sequence: CDR1 MDHEN, CDR2 SYDVKM. Produced via immunoSEQ multiplex PCR; TCRdb's table is partial and in-frame only. The sample holds more than 2,000,000 clones; 93% are singletons and the top ten take 0.39%. The data stem from a study of shared clonotypes between healthy human individuals. Study-wide points: Genetic and exposure-history diversity was limited by the few donors.

The sequence came from a man aged 18 to 29 in good health. Some clones in this sample may be carry-over from other donors' samples. The chain has TRBV28 and TRBJ2-1; D remains unclear. Material: naive CD4+ T cells from PBMCs. The subset here: CD45RA+ positively selected. CDR3: CASSPDHFNEQFF. Written as DNA, the CDR3 is TGTGCCAGCAGCCCCGACCACTTTAATGAGCAGTTCTTC.